This TCR beta chain appears in the sequencing data of a study of cytomegalovirus exposure and HLA in healthy donors. Study at large: Within the Caucasian-associated ancestry cluster were around 80% of the 300 to 450 genotyped donors.

Study-level results: Per a later analysis, roughly 17,000 TCR beta sequences showed association with HLA alleles at 0.05 false discovery rate.

With 3 bases removed from V and 7 bases from J, the gap between germline ends came to 8 bases. The CDR3 is 13 residues long. In germline, CDR1 is SGDLS, CDR2 YYNGEE. This clone was seen only once. Antigen unknown. The PCR had 60 Vbeta and 13 Jbeta primers. Only in-frame clones appear in the TCRdb table, and some are missing; sequencing was by immunoSEQ multiplex PCR. Among under 200,000 clones listed, approximately 85% were seen once. The source is a man aged 18 to 29 in good health and CMV-seropositive. Sequencing used PBMCs. The chain recombines TRBV9 with TRBJ1-6; TRBD1 is a possible D gene (5 bases). For the CDR3, the DNA is TGTGCCAGCAGCGGGACATGGAATTCACCCCTCCACTTT. Translation gives CASSGTWNSPLHF.